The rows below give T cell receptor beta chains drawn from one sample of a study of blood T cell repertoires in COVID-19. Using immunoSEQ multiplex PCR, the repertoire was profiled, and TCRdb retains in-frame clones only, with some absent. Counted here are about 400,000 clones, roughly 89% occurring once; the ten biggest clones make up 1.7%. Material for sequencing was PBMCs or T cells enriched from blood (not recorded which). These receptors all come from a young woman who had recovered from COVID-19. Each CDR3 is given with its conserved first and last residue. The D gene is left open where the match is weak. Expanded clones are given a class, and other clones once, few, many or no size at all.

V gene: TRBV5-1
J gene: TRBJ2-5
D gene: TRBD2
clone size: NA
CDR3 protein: CASSLEAGLQETQYF
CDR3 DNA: TGCGCCAGCAGCTTGGAAGCGGGGCTTCAAGAGACCCAGTACTTC

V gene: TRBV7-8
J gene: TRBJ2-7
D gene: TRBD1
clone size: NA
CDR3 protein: CASSRGQPVHEQYF
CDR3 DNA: TGTGCCAGCAGCCGGGGACAGCCCGTCCACGAGCAGTACTTC

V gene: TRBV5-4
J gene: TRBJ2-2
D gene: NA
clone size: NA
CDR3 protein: CASSLAGDTGELFF
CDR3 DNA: TGTGCCAGCAGCTTGGCCGGGGACACCGGGGAGCTGTTTTTT

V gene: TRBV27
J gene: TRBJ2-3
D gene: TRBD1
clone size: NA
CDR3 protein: CASSPGTGSDTQYF
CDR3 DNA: TGTGCCAGCAGCCCCGGGACAGGGTCAGATACGCAGTATTTT

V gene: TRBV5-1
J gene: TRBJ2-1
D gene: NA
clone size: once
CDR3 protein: CASSLAFLSSYNEQFF
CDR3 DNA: TGCGCCAGCAGCTTAGCCTTTCTTAGCTCCTACAATGAGCAGTTCTTC

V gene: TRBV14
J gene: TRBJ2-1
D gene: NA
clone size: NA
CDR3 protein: CASSQEARALSYNEQFF
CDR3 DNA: TGTGCCAGCAGCCAAGAGGCCAGGGCACTATCCTACAATGAGCAGTTCTTC

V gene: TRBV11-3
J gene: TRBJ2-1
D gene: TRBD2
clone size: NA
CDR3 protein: CASAGAYNEQFF
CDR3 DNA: TGTGCCAGCGCGGGAGCCTACAATGAGCAGTTCTTC

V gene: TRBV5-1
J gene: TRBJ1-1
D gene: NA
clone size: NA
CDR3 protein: CASSLGQSNTEAFF
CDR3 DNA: TGCGCCAGCAGCTTGGGTCAATCGAACACTGAAGCTTTCTTT

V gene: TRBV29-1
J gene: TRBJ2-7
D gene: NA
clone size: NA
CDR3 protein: CSVLLPDSASSYEQYF
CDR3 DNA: TGCAGCGTTCTTTTACCGGACAGCGCGAGCTCCTACGAGCAGTACTTC

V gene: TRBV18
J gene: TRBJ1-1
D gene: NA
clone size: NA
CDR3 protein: CASSQRHGERAFF
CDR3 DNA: TGTGCCAGCTCACAAAGACATGGGGAGCGAGCTTTCTTT

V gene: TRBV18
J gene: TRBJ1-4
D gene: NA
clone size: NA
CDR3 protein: CASSSVVRNEKLFF
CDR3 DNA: TGTGCCAGCTCATCCGTAGTGAGGAATGAAAAACTGTTTTTT

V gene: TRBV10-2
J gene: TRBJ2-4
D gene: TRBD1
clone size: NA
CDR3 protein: CASGTDREAKNIQYF
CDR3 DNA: TGCGCCAGCGGAACAGACAGGGAAGCCAAAAACATTCAGTACTTC

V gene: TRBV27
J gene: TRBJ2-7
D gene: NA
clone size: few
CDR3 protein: CASSTRLFHNEQYF
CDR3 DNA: TGTGCCAGCAGTACCCGACTATTCCACAACGAGCAGTACTTC

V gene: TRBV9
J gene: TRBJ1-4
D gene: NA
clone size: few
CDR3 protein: CASSARVGEKLFF
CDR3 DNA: TGTGCCAGCAGCGCCCGTGTCGGGGAAAAACTGTTTTTT

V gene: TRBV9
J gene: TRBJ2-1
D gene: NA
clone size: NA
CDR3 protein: CASSVAVVPNEQFF
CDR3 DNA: TGTGCCAGCAGCGTAGCGGTAGTACCCAATGAGCAGTTCTTC

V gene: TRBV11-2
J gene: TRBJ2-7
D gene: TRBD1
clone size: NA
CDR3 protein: CASSLGLGGGYEQYF
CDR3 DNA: TGTGCCAGCAGCTTAGGTTTAGGGGGCGGCTACGAGCAGTACTTC

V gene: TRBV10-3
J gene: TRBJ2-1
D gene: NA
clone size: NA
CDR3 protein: CAISERRDSSYNEQFF
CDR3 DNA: TGTGCCATCAGTGAGCGGCGGGACAGCTCCTACAATGAGCAGTTCTTC

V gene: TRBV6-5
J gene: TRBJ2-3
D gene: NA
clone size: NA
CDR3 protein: CASSLDYRTDTQYF
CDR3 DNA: TGTGCCAGCAGTCTGGACTACCGCACAGATACGCAGTATTTT

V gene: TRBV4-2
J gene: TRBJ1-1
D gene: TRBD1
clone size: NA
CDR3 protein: CASSQLNQGAGNTEAFF
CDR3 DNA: TGTGCCAGCAGCCAGTTAAATCAGGGGGCCGGGAACACTGAAGCTTTCTTT

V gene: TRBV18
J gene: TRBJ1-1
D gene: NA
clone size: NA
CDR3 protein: CASSPLRGTEAFF
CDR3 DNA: TGTGCCAGCTCACCTTTAAGAGGGACTGAAGCTTTCTTT

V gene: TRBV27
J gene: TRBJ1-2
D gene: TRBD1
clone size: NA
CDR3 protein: CASTLSVRGLSDSGYTF
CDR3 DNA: TGTGCCAGCACCCTCTCGGTCAGGGGGCTTTCGGATAGTGGCTACACCTTC

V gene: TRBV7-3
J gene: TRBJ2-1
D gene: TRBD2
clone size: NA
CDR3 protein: CASSLTAGGPNEQFF
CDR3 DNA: TGTGCCAGCAGCTTAACGGCGGGAGGGCCCAATGAGCAGTTCTTC

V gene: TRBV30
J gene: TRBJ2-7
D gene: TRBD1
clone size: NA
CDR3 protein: CASESRTGAYEQYF
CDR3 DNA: TGTGCCTCCGAATCCAGGACAGGAGCCTACGAGCAGTACTTC

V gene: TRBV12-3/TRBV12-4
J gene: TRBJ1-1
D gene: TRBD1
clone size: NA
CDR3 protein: CASSETGRTEAFF
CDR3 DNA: TGTGCCAGCAGCGAGACAGGGCGCACTGAAGCTTTCTTT

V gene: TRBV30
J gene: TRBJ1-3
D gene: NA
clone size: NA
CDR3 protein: CAWSAGTVGNTIYF
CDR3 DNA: TGTGCCTGGAGTGCCGGGACTGTCGGAAACACCATATATTTT

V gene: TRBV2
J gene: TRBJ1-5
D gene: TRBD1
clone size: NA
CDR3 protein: CASRKDRSYQPQHF
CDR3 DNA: TGTGCCAGCAGAAAGGACAGGTCGTATCAGCCCCAGCATTTT

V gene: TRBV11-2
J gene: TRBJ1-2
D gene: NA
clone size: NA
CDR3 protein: CASSSYPGSYGYTF
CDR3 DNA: TGTGCCAGCAGCTCTTACCCGGGTAGCTATGGCTACACCTTC

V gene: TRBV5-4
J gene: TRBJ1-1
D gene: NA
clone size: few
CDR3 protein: CASSLMAESNTEAFF
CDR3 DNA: TGTGCCAGCAGCTTGATGGCAGAATCGAACACTGAAGCTTTCTTT

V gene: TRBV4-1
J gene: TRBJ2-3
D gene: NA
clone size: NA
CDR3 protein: CASSQILAASSTDTQYF
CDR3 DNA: TGCGCCAGCAGCCAGATCTTAGCGGCCTCTAGCACAGATACGCAGTATTTT

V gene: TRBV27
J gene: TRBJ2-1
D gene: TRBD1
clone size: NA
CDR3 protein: CASSLSPTGTGCVNEQFF
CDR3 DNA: TGTGCCAGCAGTTTATCCCCGACCGGGACAGGGTGCGTTAATGAGCAGTTCTTC

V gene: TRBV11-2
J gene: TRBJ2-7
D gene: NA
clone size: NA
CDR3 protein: CASSSIARAYEQYF
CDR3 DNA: TGTGCCAGCAGCAGCATCGCCAGGGCCTACGAGCAGTACTTC

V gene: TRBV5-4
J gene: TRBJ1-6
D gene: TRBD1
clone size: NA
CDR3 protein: CASSPFDRGIGNSPLHF
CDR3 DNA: TGTGCCAGCAGCCCCTTCGACAGGGGAATAGGGAATTCACCCCTCCACTTT

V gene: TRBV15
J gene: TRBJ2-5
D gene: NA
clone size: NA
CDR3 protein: CATSRDRGTRTQYF
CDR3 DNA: TGTGCCACCAGCAGAGACCGAGGGACAAGAACCCAGTACTTC